A selection of T cell receptor beta chains follows, all from one sample in a study of CD4+ T cells in melanoma. Generated by immunoSEQ multiplex PCR, the TCRdb table keeps only in-frame clones and is missing some. In the table there are about 140,000 clones, about 90% of which are singletons. The receptors here all came from a human donor with melanoma. CDR3s include the opening cysteine and the closing phenylalanine or tryptophan. Each record gives: clone size, V gene, D gene, J gene, CDR3 protein, CDR3 DNA. D genes are given only for firm matches. The size of a clone is reported for some rows only, either as once, few or many, or as a class for expanded clones.

.	TRBV2	TRBD2	TRBJ2-7	CASSDQAGSIFEQYF	TGTGCCAGCAGTGATCAAGCGGGGTCGATCTTCGAGCAGTACTTC
.	TRBV5-1	.	TRBJ1-1	CASSLKGIRGNTEAFF	TGCGCCAGCAGCTTAAAGGGGATTCGGGGGAACACTGAAGCTTTCTTT
.	TRBV19	TRBD1	TRBJ1-1	CASNPGTGRANTEAFF	TGTGCCAGTAACCCGGGGACAGGGAGGGCGAACACTGAAGCTTTCTTT
.	TRBV10-1	.	TRBJ2-3	CASSVAGGNTQYF	TGCGCCAGCAGCGTGGCAGGAGGGAATACGCAGTATTTT
.	TRBV6-5	TRBD2	TRBJ2-3	CASRDGGAGDTQYF	TGTGCCAGCAGGGACGGGGGGGCCGGAGATACGCAGTATTTT
.	TRBV30	TRBD1	TRBJ1-6	CAWRGQGVSPLHF	TGTGCCTGGAGGGGACAGGGTGTATCACCCCTCCACTTT
.	TRBV7-3	.	TRBJ2-3	CASSLSRDQDTQYF	TGTGCCAGCAGCTTAAGCAGGGACCAAGATACGCAGTATTTT
.	TRBV5-5	.	TRBJ2-5	CASSRGLQETQYF	TGTGCCAGCAGCCGGGGTTTACAAGAGACCCAGTACTTC
.	TRBV9	.	TRBJ1-6	CASSVGRNSPLHF	TGTGCCAGCAGCGTAGGAAGAAACTCACCCCTCCACTTT
once	TRBV15	.	TRBJ1-5	CATSRAHGTSGNQPQHF	TGTGCCACCAGCAGAGCCCACGGGACAAGCGGCAATCAGCCCCAGCATTTT
.	TRBV5-1	.	TRBJ1-2	CASSFEGSDYGYTF	TGCGCCAGCAGCTTTGAGGGGTCGGACTATGGCTACACCTTC
.	TRBV6-6	.	TRBJ1-1	CASALLRGEAFF	TGTGCCAGCGCCCTCTTGCGGGGTGAAGCTTTCTTT
.	TRBV30	.	TRBJ1-5	CAWSGDSSHQPQHF	TGTGCCTGGAGCGGAGACAGTTCTCATCAGCCCCAGCATTTT
.	TRBV6-1	.	TRBJ1-3	CASSESLNTIYF	TGTGCCAGCAGTGAGTCTCTTAACACCATATATTTT
once	TRBV12-2	.	TRBJ2-5	CASRNQKGGQGKETQYF	TGTGCAAGTCGCAACCAAAAAGGGGGACAGGGTAAAGAGACCCAGTACTTC
.	TRBV10-3	TRBD1	TRBJ2-5	CAISEGAGTGAGETQYF	TGTGCCATCAGTGAGGGGGCCGGGACAGGGGCCGGGGAGACCCAGTACTTC
.	TRBV10-3	.	TRBJ2-7	CAISESLIDGAISSYEQYF	TGTGCCATCAGTGAGTCGTTGATTGACGGGGCGATTAGCTCCTACGAGCAGTACTTC
once	TRBV7-9	.	TRBJ1-1	CASSLEPAGISTEAFF	TGTGCCAGCAGCTTAGAGCCGGCAGGGATTAGCACTGAAGCTTTCTTT
.	TRBV15	.	TRBJ1-1	CATSPRGLSPEAFF	TGTGCCACCAGCCCCAGGGGCTTATCCCCTGAAGCTTTCTTT
.	TRBV30	.	TRBJ2-7	CAWSRSVVGVGEQYF	TGTGCCTGGAGCCGGTCGGTTGTCGGGGTAGGGGAGCAGTACTTC
.	TRBV18	TRBD2	TRBJ2-7	CASSPREGGAYEQYF	TGTGCCAGCTCACCCCGGGAGGGGGGCGCCTACGAGCAGTACTTC
.	TRBV7-9	TRBD1	TRBJ1-5	CASTGTGGPQPQHF	TGTGCCAGCACGGGGACAGGGGGGCCTCAGCCCCAGCATTTT
.	TRBV10-3	TRBD2	TRBJ2-3	CATAGEADTQYF	TGTGCCACCGCGGGGGAGGCAGATACGCAGTATTTT
.	TRBV14	.	TRBJ1-4	CASSQDFGRKNEKLFF	TGTGCCAGCAGCCAAGACTTCGGACGGAAAAATGAAAAACTGTTTTTT
.	TRBV29-1	TRBD1	TRBJ1-1	CSVERDRGGEAFF	TGCAGCGTTGAACGAGACAGGGGAGGTGAAGCTTTCTTT
.	TRBV5-1	.	TRBJ2-1	CASSQPQGLVNNEQFF	TGCGCCAGCAGCCAACCTCAGGGTCTAGTCAACAATGAGCAGTTCTTC
.	TRBV29-1	.	TRBJ2-7	CSVENPARGDEQYF	TGCAGCGTTGAAAATCCCGCCAGGGGAGACGAGCAGTACTTC
.	TRBV5-1	TRBD2	TRBJ2-1	CASSAYPAREGSYNEQFF	TGCGCCAGCAGCGCCTACCCCGCCAGGGAGGGCTCCTACAATGAGCAGTTCTTC
.	TRBV10-3	.	TRBJ2-1	CAISGQGGVNEQFF	TGTGCCATCAGTGGACAGGGAGGGGTCAATGAGCAGTTCTTC
.	TRBV18	TRBD1	TRBJ1-2	CASSAGTEYGYTF	TGTGCCAGCTCAGCCGGGACAGAGTATGGCTACACCTTC
.	TRBV6-6	.	TRBJ1-5	CASSYSDQPQHF	TGTGCCAGCAGTTACTCGGATCAGCCCCAGCATTTT
.	TRBV11-2	.	TRBJ1-6	CASSLAGGEHSPLHF	TGTGCCAGCAGCTTAGCTGGGGGCGAGCATTCACCCCTCCACTTT
once	TRBV10-1	TRBD2	TRBJ2-2	CASSEPGTSGTGELFF	TGCGCCAGCAGTGAGCCCGGGACTAGCGGGACCGGGGAGCTGTTTTTT
.	TRBV10-3	.	TRBJ1-3	CAISDQGNTIYF	TGTGCCATCAGTGACCAGGGAAACACCATATATTTT
once	TRBV30	TRBD2	TRBJ2-3	CAWSPWTSGGVADTQYF	TGTGCCTGGAGTCCCTGGACTAGCGGGGGGGTCGCAGATACGCAGTATTTT
.	TRBV30	.	TRBJ1-2	CALEGITYGYTF	TGTGCTTTGGAGGGGATAACGTATGGCTACACCTTC
.	TRBV27	TRBD1	TRBJ1-1	CASSLTGAGEAFF	TGTGCCAGCAGTTTAACAGGGGCTGGGGAAGCTTTCTTT
once	TRBV19	.	TRBJ1-6	CASSPDIAAPLHF	TGTGCCAGTAGTCCGGACATCGCGGCACCCCTCCACTTT
few	TRBV5-1	TRBD1	TRBJ1-4	CASSLAGTGVEKLFF	TGCGCCAGCAGCTTGGCCGGGACAGGGGTTGAAAAACTGTTTTTT
.	TRBV11-3	.	TRBJ2-2	CASSSNTGVGELFF	TGTGCCAGCAGCTCAAACACTGGGGTCGGGGAGCTGTTTTTT
.	TRBV9	.	TRBJ2-2	CASSESQGGGELFF	TGTGCCAGCAGCGAATCACAGGGTGGCGGGGAGCTGTTTTTT
once	TRBV18	.	TRBJ1-6	CASRRQGPGVSYNSPLHF	TGTGCCAGCCGACGGCAGGGCCCCGGTGTCTCCTATAATTCACCCCTCCACTTT
once	TRBV6-1	.	TRBJ2-7	CASRQDNSYEQYF	TGTGCCAGCCGACAGGATAACTCCTACGAGCAGTACTTC
.	TRBV2	.	TRBJ2-7	CASSSLSYEQYF	TGTGCCAGCAGTTCTCTATCCTACGAGCAGTACTTC
.	TRBV9	.	TRBJ1-2	CASSVAALTYGYTF	TGTGCCAGCAGCGTAGCGGCCCTTACCTATGGCTACACCTTC
.	TRBV19	.	TRBJ1-2	CASSRLEAGDYGYTF	TGTGCCAGTAGTCGACTGGAGGCTGGGGACTATGGCTACACCTTC
.	TRBV2	.	TRBJ2-7	CASSEREVRSYEQYF	TGTGCCAGCAGTGAGAGGGAGGTCCGCTCCTACGAGCAGTACTTC
.	TRBV9	TRBD1	TRBJ1-2	CASSVGWGQGTYGYTF	TGTGCCAGCAGCGTAGGCTGGGGACAGGGGACCTATGGCTACACCTTC
.	TRBV7-9	.	TRBJ1-3	CASSLGGAGGNTIYF	TGTGCCAGCAGCTTAGGAGGCGCGGGCGGAAACACCATATATTTT
.	TRBV7-9	.	TRBJ1-2	CASRRPNYGYTF	TGTGCCAGCAGAAGGCCGAACTATGGCTACACCTTC
.	TRBV7-6	.	TRBJ2-1	CASSLEPYNEQFF	TGTGCCAGCAGTCTCGAACCGTACAATGAGCAGTTCTTC
.	TRBV7-3	TRBD1	TRBJ2-1	CASSLLSGQGASFRDNEQFF	TGTGCCAGCAGCCTTCTCTCGGGACAGGGGGCCAGTTTTCGCGACAATGAGCAGTTCTTC
.	TRBV6-5	.	TRBJ1-5	CASSLSWGASDQPQHF	TGTGCCAGCAGTTTGAGTTGGGGGGCGTCCGATCAGCCCCAGCATTTT
.	TRBV7-9	TRBD1	TRBJ1-3	CASSPGQGGNTIYF	TGTGCCAGCAGCCCTGGACAGGGTGGAAACACCATATATTTT
.	TRBV7-3	TRBD1	TRBJ1-1	CASRLAPGTGNTEAFF	TGTGCCAGCAGGCTTGCCCCCGGGACAGGGAACACTGAAGCTTTCTTT
.	TRBV5-4	.	TRBJ1-6	CASSRDQANSPLHF	TGTGCCAGCAGCCGTGACCAGGCTAATTCACCCCTCCACTTT
.	TRBV4-2	.	TRBJ1-4	CASSRDLTPSEKLFF	TGTGCCAGCAGCCGGGACCTTACCCCTTCCGAAAAACTGTTTTTT
.	TRBV6-5	TRBD1	TRBJ2-7	CASSRDRGLYEQYF	TGTGCCAGCAGCCGGGACAGGGGGCTCTACGAGCAGTACTTC
once	TRBV21-1	.	TRBJ2-5	CASSKKRTRLAGTETQYF	TGTGCCAGCAGCAAAAAACGGACTCGGCTAGCGGGGACTGAGACCCAGTACTTC
.	TRBV18	TRBD1	TRBJ2-7	CASSLGTGAYEQYF	TGTGCCAGCTCACTAGGGACAGGGGCCTACGAGCAGTACTTC